This entry lists 7 T cell receptor beta chains sequenced from one sample in a study of vaccination effects on CD4 cells after COVID-19. Isolating CD4+ T cells followed ten to eleven days of culture. Each person got two doses of an mRNA SARS-CoV-2 vaccine, BNT162b2 or mRNA-1273. No cognate antigen is known for these TCRs. Generated by immunoSEQ multiplex PCR, the TCRdb table keeps only in-frame clones and is missing some. The table lists 45,000 to 55,000 clones, just over 70% of them singletons. The source material was CD4+ T cells from PBMCs cultured without peptide, sampled after COVID-19 vaccination. These receptors all stem from a human donor who received a COVID-19 vaccine.

The chain has TRBV29-1 and TRBJ2-7, with no clear D. Trimming removed 2 bases at V and 7 bases at J, with 15 bases between. Per germline, CDR1 SQVTM and CDR2 ANQGSEA. The CDR3 loop spans 13 amino acids. CDR3 region: CSVETPQIREQYF. DNA for the CDR3: TGCAGCGTTGAAACCCCCCAGATTAGGGAGCAGTACTTC.

The chain joins TRBV30 to TRBJ1-2; D gene unclear. The CDR3 extends over 14 amino acids. Trimming took off 1 base at V and 0 bases at J, with 9 bases between the two ends. CDR1 and CDR2 (germline): GTSNPN, SVGIG (reference sequence). The CDR3 here is CAWSATNPNYGYTF. As DNA, the CDR3 is TGTGCCTGGAGTGCGACAAACCCTAACTATGGCTACACCTTC.

This clone was found once. V is TRBV10-3 and J is TRBJ1-5; TRBD1 aligns across 7 bases. The CDR3 runs to 15 residues. Trimming at V came to 1 base and at J to 4 bases, leaving 4 bases not matched to a gene. In germline, CDR1 is ENHRY, CDR2 SYGVKD. In DNA form, the CDR3 reads TGTGCCATCAGTGAGTACACAGGGGATAATCAGCCCCAGCATTTT. Translated: CAISEYTGDNQPQHF.

This rearrangement joins TRBV12-5 to TRBJ2-2; possibly TRBD1 or TRBD2 for D (5 bases each). The CDR3 has 16 amino acids. Germline V gene data show CDR1 as LGHNT and CDR2 as FRNRAP. V dropped 4 bases and J dropped 6 bases, with 18 bases sitting between them. CDR3 sequence (DNA): TGTGCTAGTGGTTGGAACCTTCTGGTGGGGGCCGGGGAGCTGTTTTTT. Translated: CASGWNLLVGAGELFF. The variable domain in full, completed from reference TRBV12-5 and TRBJ2-2, reads DARVTQTPRHKVTEMGQEVTMRCQPILGHNTVFWYRQTMMQGLELLAYFRNRAPLDDSGMPKDRFSAEMPDATLATLKIQPSEPRDSAVYFCASGWNLLVGAGELFFGEGSRLTVL.

The sample holds a few counts of this clone. The chain links TRBV5-4 to TRBJ2-5; D remains unclear. The V gene's germline CDR1 is SGHNT and CDR2 YYREEE (reference sequence). The CDR3 extends over 11 amino acids. V lost 3 bases and J 5 bases, leaving 5 bases between the germline ends. The CDR3 DNA sequence: TGTGCCAGCAGCTCCTACGAGACCCAGTACTTC. This codes for CASSSYETQYF.

The rearrangement uses TRBV4-1 and TRBJ2-7, with 8 bases fitting TRBD1. The CDR3 spans 15 residues. Germline V CDR1 and CDR2: MGHRA, YSYEKL. V dropped 3 bases and J dropped 2; count of bases not matched to a gene: 6. CDR3 nucleotide sequence: TGCGCCAGCAGCCAGCTAGGGGACAGGACCTACGAGCAGTACTTC. It is translated as CASSQLGDRTYEQYF.

This clone occurred once. V and J are TRBV30 and TRBJ1-1; D not certain. The V gene lost 0 bases and the J gene lost 1 base, with 15 bases spanning the gap. Germline V gene data show CDR1 as GTSNPN and CDR2 as SVGIG (reference sequence). The CDR3 extends over 16 amino acids. In nucleotides, the CDR3 is TGTGCCTGGAGTGTACCATGGGGAACCAGGAACACTGAAGCTTTCTTT. This codes for CAWSVPWGTRNTEAFF.